This T cell receptor beta chain is drawn from a study of CD8+ T cells in alopecia areata listed by TCRdb under 2018. Broadly, across the study: The treated patients, all with moderate-to-severe alopecia areata, were enrolled in an open-label pilot trial of oral tofacitinib given at 5 to 10 mg twice daily. Scalp tissue and sorted CD4+ and CD8+ peripheral blood T cells from patchy and totalis/universalis alopecia areata patients and from healthy controls were covered by human TCRbeta sequencing. Clonality in the scalp was compared among normal scalp (n=4), patchy alopecia areata scalp (n=8), and alopecia totalis/universalis scalp (n=8). TCRbeta CDR3 regions were amplified by immunoSEQ multiplex PCR with 35 Vbeta forward and 13 Jbeta reverse primers. To study T cell clonal expansion in alopecia areata, the researchers applied high-throughput TCRbeta sequencing to both the C3H/HeJ mouse model and human patients. RNA came from the PAXgene miRNA kit for fixed scalp, the miRNeasy kit for PBMCs, and the RNeasy kit for mouse skin. Tofacitinib was given for 6 to 18 months, followed by 6 months of follow-up off drug to assess delayed response and recurrence. Tofacitinib-treated patients had biopsies at baseline and at 4 and 24 weeks of treatment, with a later scalp biopsy in several patients.

Results the study describes overall, beyond this receptor: Higher clonality and more expanded CD8+ clones were observed in lesional scalp than in normal scalp, particularly in alopecia totalis/universalis, a finding suggestive of antigenic drive. Shared TCR sequences between patients were less evident than in mice, which may be partly attributable to HLA diversity in the patient population. Scalp TCR repertoire analysis is complicated because resident alphabeta T cells in normal human skin are also sequenced, whereas mouse skin is dominated by gammadelta T cells.

This sample's time point label indicates: baseline before oral tofacitinib. Lesional scalp punch biopsies and peripheral blood were collected from alopecia areata patients. Scalp biopsies from humans were placed right away in PAXgene tissue containers for fixation. The protocol used for the library was the immunoSEQ multiplex PCR assay. For TCR sequencing, RNA was extracted from every sample and reverse transcribed into cDNA to serve as template. First-strand cDNA was synthesized using SuperScript III with a 2:1 mix of oligo-dT and random hexamers. A synthetic immune receptor repertoire was used to gauge amplification bias, and whatever bias remained was removed computationally. Regarding the original processing steps: Raw reads were preprocessed to remove errors, and CDR3 was defined by IMGT conventions from the conserved cysteine to phenylalanine. To get clonality, Shannon entropy was normalized by log2 of the number of productive unique TCRs and the result was subtracted from 1. Whether scalp clones were CD4 or CD8 was inferred by matching scalp TCRbeta sequences against CD4 and CD8 repertoires sorted from blood. TCRdb took this table from immuneACCESS and kept in-frame rearrangements with V and J called. Such tables lack part of the clones; where checked against another copy, unresolved V genes explain under half of the gap, and the rest is unexplained. D and trimming come from the DNA, and the V and J calls and clone size come from that table. This sample gives about 14,000 clones in total; 45% to 60% of them show up just once. Jointly, the top ten make up approximately 10% of the sample.

Of note for this clone: Its target antigen remains unknown. No qualities accompany the bases; no much larger clone lies one base away.

CDR1 is given as MNHEY and CDR2 as SVGAGI, both from the germline V gene. V trim: 4 bases; J trim: 3 bases; unmatched bases: 10. CDR3 length: 16 amino acids, cysteine to phenylalanine. Left in the record is the CDR3 DNA by itself, 48 bases read in frame from the first base. This clonotype was sampled from a human donor with alopecia areata. The material was skin, obtained at week 0. The chain couples TRBV6-5 to TRBJ2-7, with 9 bases matching TRBD1. The CDR3 reads as follows: CASSSGVGDRVYEQYF. The sequenced DNA is TGTGCCAGCAGTTCCGGCGTAGGGGACAGGGTCTACGAGCAGTACTTC.